This TCR beta chain was captured by sequencing in a study of blood T cell repertoires in COVID-19. The assay was immunoSEQ multiplex PCR, and TCRdb's table has in-frame clones only and misses some. The sample consists of 400,000 to 450,000 clones, 75% to 90% of them appearing once. V was clipped by 3 bases and J by 4 bases, with 18 bases between them. This CDR3 has 16 amino acids. Germline V CDR1 and CDR2: LGHNA, YNFKEQ. The sequenced sample was peripheral blood. The rearrangement uses TRBV4-2 and TRBJ1-2, with a tentative D call TRBD1 (5 bases). This sequence originates from a woman between 35 and 50 years old with COVID-19, enrolled during active disease. CDR3 region: CASSQAPGGATYGYTF. CDR3 sequence (DNA): TGTGCCAGCAGCCAGGCCCCGGGAGGGGCTACCTATGGCTACACCTTC.